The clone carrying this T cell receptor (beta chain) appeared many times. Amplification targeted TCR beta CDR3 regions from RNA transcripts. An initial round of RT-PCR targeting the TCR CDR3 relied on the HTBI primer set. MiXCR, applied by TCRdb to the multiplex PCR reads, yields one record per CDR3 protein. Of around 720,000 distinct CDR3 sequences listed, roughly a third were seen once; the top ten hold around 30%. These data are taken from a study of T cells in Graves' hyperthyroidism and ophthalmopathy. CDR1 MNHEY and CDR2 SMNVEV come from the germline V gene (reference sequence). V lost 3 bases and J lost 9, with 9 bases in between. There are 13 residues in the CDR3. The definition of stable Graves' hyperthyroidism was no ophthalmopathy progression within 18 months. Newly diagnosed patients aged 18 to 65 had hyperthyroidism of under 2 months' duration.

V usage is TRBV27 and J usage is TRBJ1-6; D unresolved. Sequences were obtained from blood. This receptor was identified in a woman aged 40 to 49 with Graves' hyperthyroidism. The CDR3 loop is CASSLDFSSPLHF. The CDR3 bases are TGTGCCAGCAGTTTGGATTTCAGTTCACCCCTCCACTTT.